The sequence of this T cell receptor (beta chain) was determined in a study of blood T cell repertoires in COVID-19. The wider study: Sites across the United States, Italy and Spain contributed samples from acute and convalescent COVID-19. Nucleic acid was either cDNA or gDNA, and it came from T cells, B-cell-depleted T cells, or PBMCs.

The study drew participants aged about 18 to 89 years from under 30 US areas. Cohort placement rested on clinical history that participants reported themselves. Germline V gene sequence: CDR1 SGHVS, CDR2 FQNEAQ. There are 14 residues in the CDR3. V was clipped by 1 base and J by 6 bases, with 10 bases between them. Libraries were prepared by immunoSEQ multiplex PCR; TCRdb keeps only in-frame clonotypes and omits some of them. The sample comprises roughly 360,000 clones, 70% to 90% of which are singletons, and 0.9% to 1% rests with the top ten. The sample comprised PBMCs or T cells enriched from blood (not recorded which). This chain uses TRBV7-8 with TRBJ2-1; maybe TRBD2 (6 bases). This sequence originates from a woman younger than 45 with acute COVID-19. CDR3 sequence reads: CASSLGWRANEQFF. In DNA form, the CDR3 reads TGTGCCAGCAGCTTAGGTTGGAGGGCCAATGAGCAGTTCTTC.